These 32 T cell receptor beta chains came from one sample sequenced in a study of blood T cell repertoires in COVID-19. Produced via immunoSEQ multiplex PCR; TCRdb's table is partial and in-frame only. Found here are some 430,000 clones, 90% of them singletons; the top ten hold 0.6%. Sample: PBMCs or T cells enriched from blood (not recorded which). These receptors were taken from a man younger than 30 who had recovered from COVID-19.

V is TRBV5-4 and J is TRBJ1-2, with D possibly matching TRBD1 (6 bases). V gave up 1 base and J gave up 4 bases, with 11 bases separating them. Germline values: CDR1 SGHNT, CDR2 YYREEE (reference sequence). The length of the CDR3 is 14 residues. CDR3 DNA: TGTGCCAGCAGCTTGCCCAGGGGAAGCTATGGCTACACCTTC. Protein product: CASSLPRGSYGYTF.

This chain links TRBV7-9 with TRBJ1-6; TRBD1 matches 11 bases. Germline V gene sequence: CDR1 SEHNR, CDR2 FQNEAQ (reference sequence). The CDR3 contains 14 residues. V lost 5 bases, J lost 9 bases, and 3 bases stayed unmatched. CDR3 in amino acids: CASSQGQGGSPLHF. CDR3 DNA sequence: TGTGCCAGCAGCCAGGGACAGGGGGGTTCACCCCTCCACTTT.

The V gene is TRBV6-5, the J gene TRBJ2-7, with 8 positions matching TRBD2. V was pared by 0 bases and J by 5 bases, with 6 bases of the junction left unmatched. Germline V gene data show CDR1 as MNHEY and CDR2 as SVGAGI. This CDR3 contains 15 residues. The CDR3, as DNA: TGTGCCAGCAGTTACTCGGCGGGAGGTATGAACGAGCAGTACTTC. Protein product: CASSYSAGGMNEQYF.

The V gene is TRBV5-1, the J gene TRBJ2-1; possibly TRBD2 for D (7 bases). The germline gives CDR1 SGHRS, CDR2 YFSETQ. CDR3 length: 17 residues. Deletions cut 4 bases from V and 4 bases from J, with 21 bases between. Here the CDR3 reads CASSPYGGGRAYNEQFF. As DNA, the CDR3 is TGCGCCAGCAGCCCCTACGGGGGCGGGAGAGCGTACAATGAGCAGTTCTTC.

This chain uses TRBV7-3 with TRBJ2-1; 7 bases agree with TRBD1. The CDR3 is 15 amino acids. Trimming at V came to 3 bases and at J to 8 bases, leaving 10 bases not matched to a gene. CDR1 and CDR2 from the germline V gene are SGHTA and FQGTGA. The CDR3 here is CASSLGTLGGDEQFF. DNA of the CDR3: TGTGCCAGCAGCTTGGGGACCTTAGGGGGCGATGAGCAGTTCTTC.

The genes are TRBV7-3 and TRBJ2-1; 9 nucleotides match TRBD2. The CDR3 contains 18 residues. Per the germline V gene, CDR1 is SGHTA and CDR2 is FQGTGA. V shed 5 bases and J 6 bases; nucleotides not matched to a gene: 17. Here the CDR3 reads CASSPQPLAGFWGNEQFF. For the CDR3, the DNA is TGTGCCAGCAGCCCACAACCCCTAGCGGGATTCTGGGGCAATGAGCAGTTCTTC.

This chain joins TRBV5-4 and TRBJ2-1; 13 bases line up with TRBD2. Germline loops: CDR1 SGHNT, CDR2 YYREEE (reference sequence). This CDR3 is 15 amino acids long. V was clipped by 3 bases and J by 7 bases; unmatched bases: 4. The CDR3 DNA reads as TGTGCCAGCAGCTCAACTAGCGGGGGGGAGAATGAGCAGTTCTTC. It encodes CASSSTSGGENEQFF.

This clone was seen a single time. The J gene is TRBJ2-1, the V gene TRBV3-1 (or the pseudogene TRBV3-2); 8 nucleotides match TRBD1. The CDR3 length is 16 residues. V lost 0 bases and J lost 4; bases outside the gene matches: 5. The germline gives CDR1 LGHDT, CDR2 YNNKEL (reference sequence). The CDR3 nucleotides are TGTGCCAGCAGCCAAGAAGGACAGGGCCCTTACAATGAGCAGTTCTTC. The encoded protein is CASSQEGQGPYNEQFF.

V gene TRBV9 combines with J gene TRBJ2-1, with unresolved D. Trimming cost V 3 bases and J 6 bases, with 19 bases left between them. Germline values: CDR1 SGDLS, CDR2 YYNGEE. This CDR3 has 16 amino acids. This CDR3 is CASSGQVAPVTNEQFF. The CDR3 nucleotides are TGTGCCAGCAGCGGGCAAGTGGCCCCAGTTACCAATGAGCAGTTCTTC.

The chain couples TRBV3-1 (or the pseudogene TRBV3-2) to TRBJ2-7, with D possibly matching TRBD2 (6 bases). Germline CDR1 LGHDT, CDR2 YNNKEL (reference sequence). The CDR3 spans 16 residues. V lost 4 bases to trimming and J lost 2 bases, with 18 bases between them. The CDR3 here is CASSLGAGRGTYEQYF. CDR3 nucleotides: TGTGCCAGCAGCCTAGGGGCGGGAAGAGGCACCTACGAGCAGTACTTC.

The J gene is TRBJ1-6, the V gene TRBV5-1, with TRBD1 as a possible D gene (5 bases). Germline values: CDR1 SGHRS, CDR2 YFSETQ. The CDR3 totals 15 residues. Trimming removed 0 bases from V and 10 bases from J, with 14 bases in between. The chain's CDR3 is CASSLGGGEGSPLHF. Here the CDR3 DNA reads TGCGCCAGCAGCTTGGGTGGGGGGGAAGGCTCACCCCTCCACTTT.

This chain uses TRBV11-2 with TRBJ2-7, with 7 bases lining up with TRBD1. The CDR3 contains 16 residues. V dropped 1 base and J dropped 5; count of bases not matched to a gene: 11. Germline CDR1 SGHAT, CDR2 FQNNGV. The CDR3 DNA follows: TGTGCCAGCAGCTTAGCAACAGGGGAAGTTTCAAACGAGCAGTACTTC. The encoded protein is CASSLATGEVSNEQYF.

The chain couples TRBV5-1 to TRBJ1-6; D is perhaps TRBD1 (6 bases). CDR3 length: 18 residues. Germline CDR1 SGHRS, CDR2 YFSETQ. With 3 bases removed from V and 5 bases from J, the gap between germline ends came to 21 bases. In nucleotides, the CDR3 is TGCGCCAGCAGCTCGACGAAGGGGGTCGGAGACCATAATTCACCCCTCCACTTT. Translating it yields CASSSTKGVGDHNSPLHF.

The chain links TRBV30 to TRBJ1-6, with TRBD1 identical over 7 bases. The CDR3 has 12 amino acids. Germline CDR1 is GTSNPN and CDR2 is SVGIG (reference sequence). The junction had 4 bases not matched to a gene; V was cut back by 1 base and J by 13 bases. This CDR3 reads CAWSGQGGPLHF. The CDR3 coding sequence is TGTGCCTGGAGTGGGCAGGGGGGTCCCCTCCACTTT.

The V call is TRBV6-5, the J call TRBJ2-1; TRBD2 matches at 10 bases. CDR3 length: 14 residues. Germline V gene sequence: CDR1 MNHEY, CDR2 SVGAGI. V was pared by 5 bases and J by 4 bases, with 2 bases of the junction left unmatched. The CDR3 region is CASSSGGGYNEQFF. Written as DNA, the CDR3 is TGTGCCAGCAGTAGCGGGGGGGGGTACAATGAGCAGTTCTTC.

The J gene is TRBJ1-3, the V gene TRBV7-9; 7 nucleotides match TRBD1. This CDR3 region has 14 residues. CDR1 is SEHNR and CDR2 is FQNEAQ in the germline V gene (reference sequence). Losses at the gene ends were 5 bases for V and 3 bases for J; bases not matched to a gene: 4. In DNA form, the CDR3 reads TGTGCCAGCAGCCGACAGGGTGGTGGAAACACCATATATTTT. Translating it yields CASSRQGGGNTIYF.

This clone came up once. The chain joins TRBV3-1 (or the pseudogene TRBV3-2) to TRBJ2-5, with D perhaps matching TRBD2 (6 bases). The CDR3 has 13 residues. CDR1 and CDR2 (germline): LGHDT, YNNKEL (reference sequence). Between the trimmed V and J ends, which lost 3 bases and 5 bases, there was a span of 10 bases. The CDR3 spells CASSQRGGETQYF. The CDR3 nucleotides are TGTGCCAGCAGCCAGCGGGGTGGGGAGACCCAGTACTTC.

The chain has TRBV27 and TRBJ1-6, with 7 bases lining up with TRBD1. The V segment lost 3 bases and the J segment 7 bases; nucleotides outside the gene matches: 12. This CDR3 spans 17 amino acids. CDR1 MNHEY and CDR2 SMNVEV come from the germline V gene (reference sequence). The CDR3 region has the DNA TGTGCCAGCAGTTTGTTATTTCCGGGACAGAAGAATTCACCCCTCCACTTT. Translation gives CASSLLFPGQKNSPLHF.

This chain links TRBV6-1 with TRBJ1-3; no clear D. V lost 3 bases and J 7 bases, leaving 10 bases between the germline ends. The CDR3 covers 13 residues. Germline V gene lookup returns CDR1 MNHNS and CDR2 SASEGT. DNA of the CDR3: TGTGCCAGCAGTGAGGATGCGCGGAACACCATATATTTT. Translation gives CASSEDARNTIYF.

This clone showed up just once. The chain links TRBV28 to TRBJ2-5; D perhaps matches TRBD2 (6 bases). V gave up 6 bases and J gave up 7 bases, with 18 bases separating them. CDR1 MDHEN and CDR2 SYDVKM come from the germline V gene. This CDR3 has 14 amino acids. The CDR3 reads CASRSTRFRATQYF. The CDR3 DNA is TGTGCCAGCAGATCGACTAGATTTCGGGCGACCCAGTACTTC.

V gene TRBV24-1 combines with J gene TRBJ1-4; 8 bases agree with TRBD1. Germline values: CDR1 KGHDR, CDR2 SFDVKD. Trimming cost V 3 bases and J 7 bases; bases outside gene matches: 18. The CDR3 extends over 19 amino acids. The CDR3 DNA reads as TGTGCCACCAGTGATCCCAAGGACAGGGCTTCGATGGGGCGTGAAAAACTGTTTTTT. This sequence encodes CATSDPKDRASMGREKLFF.

The rearrangement joins TRBV7-3 to TRBJ2-3, with TRBD2 matching 10 bases. This CDR3 is built from 15 residues. CDR1 SGHTA and CDR2 FQGTGA come from the germline V gene. The J segment lost 3 bases and the V segment lost 5 bases, leaving 5 bases of the junction unmatched. The chain's CDR3 is CASSPRLAGTDTQYF. The DNA of the CDR3 is TGTGCCAGCAGCCCTAGACTAGCGGGTACAGATACGCAGTATTTT. The full variable domain, rest sourced from reference TRBV7-3 and TRBJ2-3, is GAGVSQTPSNKVTEKGKYVELRCDPISGHTALYWYRQSLGQGPEFLIYFQGTGAADDSGLPNDRFFAVRPEGSVSTLKIQRTERGDSAVYLCASSPRLAGTDTQYFGPGTRLTVL.

The chain combines TRBV7-8 with TRBJ2-7, with 9 bases identical to TRBD2. V lost 4 bases and J lost 4; bases outside the gene matches: 11. Germline CDR1 SGHVS, CDR2 FQNEAQ. The CDR3 is made up of 16 amino acids. CDR3 sequence reads: CASSSTPSGTFYEQYF. CDR3 DNA: TGTGCCAGCAGCTCCACCCCTAGCGGGACCTTTTACGAGCAGTACTTC.

In its sample, this clone was seen once. The chain carries TRBV5-1 and TRBJ1-4; 7 bases line up with TRBD1. Germline assignment: CDR1 SGHRS and CDR2 YFSETQ. There are 14 residues in the CDR3. The V and J ends lost 4 bases and 5 bases, in that order; junction bases with no gene match: 5. CDR3 amino acids: CASSRGQANEKLFF. The DNA for the CDR3 is TGCGCCAGCAGCAGAGGACAGGCGAATGAAAAACTGTTTTTT. The entire variable domain, with the rest obtained from reference TRBV5-1 and TRBJ1-4, is as follows: KAGVTQTPRYLIKTRGQQVTLSCSPISGHRSVSWYQQTPGQGLQFLFEYFSETQRNKGNFPGRFSGRQFSNSRSEMNVSTLELGDSALYLCASSRGQANEKLFFGSGTQLSVL.

This chain uses TRBV18 with TRBJ1-1, with 9 bases aligning to TRBD1. V gave up 6 bases and J gave up 3 bases; unmatched junction bases: 5. This CDR3 has 14 amino acids. Germline V gene lookup returns CDR1 KGHSH and CDR2 LQKENI. The CDR3 DNA follows: TGTGCCAGCTCCGAATGGGACAGGGACACTGAAGCTTTCTTT. It encodes CASSEWDRDTEAFF.

The chain is built from TRBV11-2 and TRBJ2-7; D is unresolved. This CDR3 is 17 amino acids long. V lost 1 base, J lost 5 bases, and 21 bases lay in between. Looked up from germline, CDR1 is SGHAT and CDR2 is FQNNGV. CDR3 DNA: TGTGCCAGCAGCTTAGTTGACCCTGCGGTCGGTGGTAACGAGCAGTACTTC. Translation: CASSLVDPAVGGNEQYF.

The chain links TRBV5-1 to TRBJ2-7; 13 bases are shared with TRBD2. The length of the CDR3 is 14 residues. The germline V gene encodes CDR1 SGHRS and CDR2 YFSETQ. V lost 4 bases to trimming and J lost 5 bases; unmatched junction nucleotides: 3. As DNA, the CDR3 is TGCGCCAGCAGCCCAGGACTAGCGGGAGACGAGCAGTACTTC. This codes for CASSPGLAGDEQYF. Full variable domain (outside the CDR3, taken from reference TRBV5-1 and TRBJ2-7): KAGVTQTPRYLIKTRGQQVTLSCSPISGHRSVSWYQQTPGQGLQFLFEYFSETQRNKGNFPGRFSGRQFSNSRSEMNVSTLELGDSALYLCASSPGLAGDEQYFGPGTRLTVT.

This chain connects TRBV5-5 to TRBJ1-5; a weak D match, TRBD1 (6 bases). The CDR3 loop spans 14 amino acids. With 4 bases removed from V and 7 bases from J, the gap between germline ends came to 15 bases. Per germline, CDR1 SGHKS and CDR2 YYEKEE (reference sequence). Here the CDR3 reads CASSLGGGGQPQHF. The CDR3 DNA is TGTGCCAGCAGCCTAGGGGGGGGCGGGCAGCCCCAGCATTTT.

This sequence joins TRBV19 and TRBJ2-7, with 9 positions matching TRBD1. The CDR3 extends over 14 amino acids. V gave up 7 bases and J gave up 1 base; unmatched junction bases: 5. The V gene's germline CDR1 is LNHDA and CDR2 SQIVND (reference sequence). CDR3 sequence: CASMGQGRSYEQYF. The CDR3 DNA follows: TGTGCCAGTATGGGACAGGGTAGGTCCTACGAGCAGTACTTC.

The chain carries TRBV5-5 and TRBJ1-1; D not resolved. Germline V lookup: CDR1 SGHKS, CDR2 YYEKEE (reference sequence). This CDR3 region has 13 residues. V dropped 3 bases and J dropped 8 bases, with 14 bases sitting between them. This CDR3 is CASSSLPELEAFF. CDR3 nucleotides: TGTGCCAGCAGCTCTTTACCTGAGCTAGAAGCTTTCTTT.

The V and J genes are TRBV2 and TRBJ2-3; D is possibly TRBD2 (6 bases). V gave up 6 bases and J gave up 2 bases, with 12 bases separating them. The CDR3 extends over 14 amino acids. Germline-derived CDR1 and CDR2 are SNHLY and FYNNEI. The CDR3 region has the DNA TGTGCCAGCAGCCGCGGGACCATCACAGATACGCAGTATTTT. It yields the protein CASSRGTITDTQYF.

This clone was detected a few times. The chain has TRBV6-5 and TRBJ1-1; no clear D gene. V was trimmed by 5 bases and J by 0 bases, leaving 13 bases between them. CDR1 and CDR2 from the germline V gene are MNHEY and SVGAGI. The CDR3 has 15 amino acids. The CDR3 loop reads CASSRGFGVNTEAFF. The CDR3 bases are TGTGCCAGCAGTAGAGGGTTCGGGGTGAACACTGAAGCTTTCTTT.